This TCR beta chain derives from a study of T-cell memory formation after mild COVID-19. Libraries for TCRalpha and TCRbeta carried sample barcodes and unique molecular identifiers via 5'RACE. TCRdb passed the 5' RACE reads through MiXCR, listing each CDR3 protein once. The table has 560,000 or so distinct CDR3 sequences, 17% seen once. There are a few counts of this clonotype. This CDR3 is 11 amino acids long. Germline V CDR1 and CDR2: MNHEY, SMNVEV (reference sequence). Trimming cost V 8 bases and J 5 bases; bases outside gene matches: 1. The clonotype originates from an adult woman who had mild COVID-19 (a few samples of this study predate the infection). Cell type and time point are not known. The sample taken for sequencing was PBMCs or a T cell subset sorted from them (not recorded which). This rearrangement joins TRBV27 to TRBJ1-1; 8 bases agree with TRBD1. CDR3 loop: CASQGATEAFF. The CDR3 region has the DNA TGTGCCAGCCAGGGGGCTACTGAAGCTTTCTTT.